Listed below are T cell receptor beta chains from one sample, sequenced in a study of technical replicates of blood from several donors. Here immunoSEQ multiplex PCR was the method, and the copy in TCRdb shows in-frame clones only, minus some. The table includes over 50,000 clones, roughly 86% detected once. The specimen sequenced was PBMCs. All receptors come from a human donor in good health. Some clones in this sample may be carry-over from other donors' samples. The CDR3 runs from the conserved cysteine through the conserved F or W. Each record gives: J gene, D gene, V gene, clone size, CDR3 DNA, CDR3 protein. A D gene is named only where the DNA matches it firmly. Rows give clone size only sometimes, using once, few, many, or a class for an expanded clone.

j_call: TRBJ2-1
d_call: TRBD2
v_call: TRBV5-1
clone_size: -
cdr3_nt: TGCGCCAGCAGCCCTCTAACTGAGCGGGATCGGCAGTTCTTC
cdr3_aa: CASSPLTERDRQFF

j_call: TRBJ1-6
d_call: TRBD1
v_call: TRBV7-9
clone_size: -
cdr3_nt: TGTGCCAGCACCCTCGGACAGGGAAATTCACCCCTCCACTTT
cdr3_aa: CASTLGQGNSPLHF

j_call: TRBJ2-3
d_call: -
v_call: TRBV5-1
clone_size: -
cdr3_nt: TGCGCCAGCAGCTTGGTTTTAACCGCGTCTAGCACAGATACGCAGTATTTT
cdr3_aa: CASSLVLTASSTDTQYF

j_call: TRBJ1-1
d_call: TRBD1
v_call: TRBV18
clone_size: -
cdr3_nt: TGTGCCAGCTCACCCCGGGACAGGGAGAACACTGAAGCTTTCTTT
cdr3_aa: CASSPRDRENTEAFF

j_call: TRBJ2-1
d_call: TRBD2
v_call: TRBV4-3
clone_size: -
cdr3_nt: TGCGCCAGCAGCCAAGATTGGCTAGCGGGGAGCTCCTACAATGAGCAGTTCTTC
cdr3_aa: CASSQDWLAGSSYNEQFF

j_call: TRBJ2-2
d_call: -
v_call: TRBV27
clone_size: -
cdr3_nt: TGTGCCAGCAGTTCGTTAACGAACACCGGGGAGCTGTTTTTT
cdr3_aa: CASSSLTNTGELFF

j_call: TRBJ2-7
d_call: -
v_call: TRBV15
clone_size: -
cdr3_nt: TGTGCCACCAGCAGCGATCCGGGGAAGGTCTACGAGCAGTACTTC
cdr3_aa: CATSSDPGKVYEQYF

j_call: TRBJ2-1
d_call: TRBD1
v_call: TRBV7-6
clone_size: once
cdr3_nt: TGTGCCAGCAGCTTCTACAGGGGGAATGAGCAGTTCTTC
cdr3_aa: CASSFYRGNEQFF

j_call: TRBJ2-3
d_call: TRBD1
v_call: TRBV9
clone_size: once
cdr3_nt: TGTGCCAGCAGCGCTGGACAGGGCACAGATACGCAGTATTTT
cdr3_aa: CASSAGQGTDTQYF

j_call: TRBJ2-1
d_call: -
v_call: TRBV7-3
clone_size: -
cdr3_nt: TGTGCCAGCAGCTTAATCGCGGGGACTGTGGATGAGCAGTTCTTC
cdr3_aa: CASSLIAGTVDEQFF

j_call: TRBJ2-2
d_call: -
v_call: TRBV7-3
clone_size: -
cdr3_nt: TGTGCCAGCAGCTTAATCCAGAACACCGGGGAGCTGTTTTTT
cdr3_aa: CASSLIQNTGELFF

j_call: TRBJ2-1
d_call: TRBD2
v_call: TRBV19
clone_size: once
cdr3_nt: TGTGCCAGTAGTACTCTAGCGGTCTACAATGAGCAGTTCTTC
cdr3_aa: CASSTLAVYNEQFF

j_call: TRBJ1-6
d_call: -
v_call: TRBV18
clone_size: -
cdr3_nt: TGTGCCAGCTCACCATCGACAGCTAATAATTCACCCCTCCACTTT
cdr3_aa: CASSPSTANNSPLHF

j_call: TRBJ2-7
d_call: -
v_call: TRBV4-3
clone_size: -
cdr3_nt: TGCGCCAGCAGCCAAGGCGCGGGACTGAACGAGCAGTACTTC
cdr3_aa: CASSQGAGLNEQYF

j_call: TRBJ2-2
d_call: -
v_call: TRBV6-4
clone_size: -
cdr3_nt: TGTGCCAGCAGTGACTCGGGGAGCGGCACCGGGGAGCTGTTTTTT
cdr3_aa: CASSDSGSGTGELFF

j_call: TRBJ2-3
d_call: TRBD2
v_call: TRBV5-1
clone_size: -
cdr3_nt: TGCGCCAGCAGCCTAGGACTAGCGGGGGGATTCACAGATACGCAGTATTTT
cdr3_aa: CASSLGLAGGFTDTQYF

j_call: TRBJ1-6
d_call: -
v_call: TRBV7-9
clone_size: -
cdr3_nt: TGTGCCAGCAGCCGAGGCGGAGGGGATTCACCCCTCCACTTT
cdr3_aa: CASSRGGGDSPLHF

j_call: TRBJ1-5
d_call: -
v_call: TRBV18
clone_size: -
cdr3_nt: TGTGCCAGCTCACCACCTGGACAGAATAGCAATCAGCCCCAGCATTTT
cdr3_aa: CASSPPGQNSNQPQHF

j_call: TRBJ2-3
d_call: TRBD2
v_call: TRBV5-1
clone_size: -
cdr3_nt: TGCGCCAGCAGCCCGGGGACTAGCGGGAGCACTTTGGATACGCAGTATTTT
cdr3_aa: CASSPGTSGSTLDTQYF

j_call: TRBJ2-3
d_call: -
v_call: TRBV29-1
clone_size: -
cdr3_nt: TGCAGCGTTGCAACGGGGGTGACCTTTGGCACAGATACGCAGTATTTT
cdr3_aa: CSVATGVTFGTDTQYF

j_call: TRBJ2-7
d_call: TRBD2
v_call: TRBV6-6
clone_size: -
cdr3_nt: TGTGCCAGCAGTCGCGATAGCGGGAGGCGGGGCGAGCAGTACTTC
cdr3_aa: CASSRDSGRRGEQYF

j_call: TRBJ1-1
d_call: TRBD1
v_call: TRBV10-3
clone_size: -
cdr3_nt: TGTGCCATCAGTGCCACAGGGGGCACTGAAGCTTTCTTT
cdr3_aa: CAISATGGTEAFF

j_call: TRBJ1-1
d_call: -
v_call: TRBV30
clone_size: few
cdr3_nt: TGTGCCTGGACCAAGATCAGACAGGCCCACACTGAAGCTTTCTTT
cdr3_aa: CAWTKIRQAHTEAFF

j_call: TRBJ1-1
d_call: -
v_call: TRBV7-3
clone_size: -
cdr3_nt: TGTGCCAGCAGCTTATTGTCGGGTAGTTTAGTAGATGCTTTCTTT
cdr3_aa: CASSLLSGSLVDAFF

j_call: TRBJ2-3
d_call: -
v_call: TRBV7-9
clone_size: -
cdr3_nt: TGTGCCAGCAGCTCTATAGGGGGTGGCGCAGATACGCAGTATTTT
cdr3_aa: CASSSIGGGADTQYF

j_call: TRBJ1-3
d_call: -
v_call: TRBV6-1
clone_size: once
cdr3_nt: TGTGCCAGCAGTGAGCTGAACAGGATCGGTGGAAACACCATATATTTT
cdr3_aa: CASSELNRIGGNTIYF

j_call: TRBJ2-5
d_call: TRBD1
v_call: TRBV5-1
clone_size: -
cdr3_nt: TGCGCCAGCAGCTGGGGACAGGTGGGGGAGACCCAGTACTTC
cdr3_aa: CASSWGQVGETQYF

j_call: TRBJ1-1
d_call: -
v_call: TRBV14
clone_size: -
cdr3_nt: TGTGCCAGCAGCCAAGATCATGGGGCAGCCACTGAAGCTTTCTTT
cdr3_aa: CASSQDHGAATEAFF

j_call: TRBJ1-5
d_call: -
v_call: TRBV7-8
clone_size: -
cdr3_nt: TGTGCCAGCAGCCATAACCGGGACTTAGGTCAGCCCCAGCATTTT
cdr3_aa: CASSHNRDLGQPQHF

j_call: TRBJ2-2
d_call: TRBD1
v_call: TRBV4-1
clone_size: -
cdr3_nt: TGCGCCAGCAGCCTCCTACAGGGGGCGACGGCCGGGGAGCTGTTTTTT
cdr3_aa: CASSLLQGATAGELFF

j_call: TRBJ2-7
d_call: TRBD1
v_call: TRBV6-5
clone_size: -
cdr3_nt: TGTGCCAGCAGTTACAAGGACAGGGGTTCCTACGAGCAGTACTTC
cdr3_aa: CASSYKDRGSYEQYF

j_call: TRBJ1-5
d_call: -
v_call: TRBV6-1
clone_size: -
cdr3_nt: TGTGCCAGCAGCCCCCGGAGCAGCAATCAGCCCCAGCATTTT
cdr3_aa: CASSPRSSNQPQHF

j_call: TRBJ1-2
d_call: -
v_call: TRBV2
clone_size: -
cdr3_nt: TGTGCCAGCAGTGAATCAGGGGTCGATGGCTACACCTTC
cdr3_aa: CASSESGVDGYTF

j_call: TRBJ2-3
d_call: -
v_call: TRBV4-3
clone_size: once
cdr3_nt: TGCGCCAGCAGCCGCGAAGGGGCAGGGGAGACAGATACGCAGTATTTT
cdr3_aa: CASSREGAGETDTQYF

j_call: TRBJ1-4
d_call: -
v_call: TRBV29-1
clone_size: -
cdr3_nt: TGCAGCGTTGAAATTGGGGCTGAAAAACTGTTTTTT
cdr3_aa: CSVEIGAEKLFF

j_call: TRBJ2-3
d_call: -
v_call: TRBV30
clone_size: -
cdr3_nt: TGTGCCTGGAGTGTTCGGGGTCTAGCGATTGATACGCAGTATTTT
cdr3_aa: CAWSVRGLAIDTQYF

j_call: TRBJ2-5
d_call: -
v_call: TRBV7-2
clone_size: once
cdr3_nt: TGTGCCAGCAGCTTATTTGCCAACTCCAAAGCGGAGACCCAGTACTTC
cdr3_aa: CASSLFANSKAETQYF

j_call: TRBJ2-6
d_call: -
v_call: TRBV11-2
clone_size: -
cdr3_nt: TGTGCCAGCAGCCGAGGTACGGGGGCCAACGTCCTGACTTTC
cdr3_aa: CASSRGTGANVLTF

j_call: TRBJ2-2
d_call: TRBD2
v_call: TRBV2
clone_size: few
cdr3_nt: TGTGCCAGCAGACGCAGACTAGCGGGAGACACCGGGGAGCTGTTTTTT
cdr3_aa: CASRRRLAGDTGELFF

j_call: TRBJ2-1
d_call: -
v_call: TRBV19
clone_size: -
cdr3_nt: TGTGCCAGTAGCAATACAATGGATGAGCAGTTCTTC
cdr3_aa: CASSNTMDEQFF

j_call: TRBJ2-1
d_call: TRBD2
v_call: TRBV2
clone_size: -
cdr3_nt: TGTGCCAGCAGCTCTGGGGGGGGTAATGAGCAGTTCTTC
cdr3_aa: CASSSGGGNEQFF

j_call: TRBJ2-7
d_call: TRBD2
v_call: TRBV30
clone_size: -
cdr3_nt: TGTGCCTGGAGTCGCGGACGGGGGGAGGGCGAGCAGTACTTC
cdr3_aa: CAWSRGRGEGEQYF

j_call: TRBJ2-4
d_call: -
v_call: TRBV23-1
clone_size: -
cdr3_nt: TGCGCCAGCAGTCAATTTTCCCCAGGGGCGAGGTACATTCAGTACTTC
cdr3_aa: CASSQFSPGARYIQYF

j_call: TRBJ1-6
d_call: -
v_call: TRBV13
clone_size: -
cdr3_nt: TGTGCCAGCAGCTTCACAGGGACCCCCCTCCACTTT
cdr3_aa: CASSFTGTPLHF

j_call: TRBJ2-5
d_call: -
v_call: TRBV14
clone_size: once
cdr3_nt: TGTGCCAGCAGCCCCATGGCTCAAGAGACCCAGTACTTC
cdr3_aa: CASSPMAQETQYF

j_call: TRBJ2-3
d_call: -
v_call: TRBV7-3
clone_size: -
cdr3_nt: TGTGCCAGCAGCTTAACGGGGCGGACAGATACGCAGTATTTT
cdr3_aa: CASSLTGRTDTQYF

j_call: TRBJ2-7
d_call: TRBD2
v_call: TRBV19
clone_size: once
cdr3_nt: TGTGCCAGTAGTGCTACGGGGAGGGGATTTTCCTACGAGCAGTACTTC
cdr3_aa: CASSATGRGFSYEQYF

j_call: TRBJ1-2
d_call: TRBD1
v_call: TRBV5-1
clone_size: -
cdr3_nt: TGCGCCAGCAGCCTAGACAGGGGAGGCTACACCTTC
cdr3_aa: CASSLDRGGYTF

j_call: TRBJ1-1
d_call: -
v_call: TRBV4-1
clone_size: -
cdr3_nt: TGCGCCAGCAGCCAAGATTCCAGTGAAGAGGGGAGGACTGAAGCTTTCTTT
cdr3_aa: CASSQDSSEEGRTEAFF

j_call: TRBJ1-1
d_call: -
v_call: TRBV10-3
clone_size: -
cdr3_nt: TGTGCCATCAGGGGGGGGCCCAGGAACACTGAAGCTTTCTTT
cdr3_aa: CAIRGGPRNTEAFF

j_call: TRBJ2-3
d_call: TRBD2
v_call: TRBV2
clone_size: -
cdr3_nt: TGTGCCAGCAGTGAACGACTAGCCCCGGTAGATACGCAGTATTTT
cdr3_aa: CASSERLAPVDTQYF